The 8 T cell receptor beta chains in this list originate from one sample, sequenced in a study of T cells in Graves' hyperthyroidism and ophthalmopathy. RNA transcripts were the template for amplifying TCR beta CDR3 regions. An initial round of RT-PCR targeting the TCR CDR3 relied on the HTBI primer set. TCRdb reprocessed the multiplex PCR reads via MiXCR and lists one record per CDR3 protein. The sample holds 400,000 to 500,000 distinct CDR3 sequences, roughly 15% seen once. Sequenced sample: blood. Every receptor here comes from a man aged 18 to 29 with Graves' ophthalmopathy.

This clonotype has more than one count but fewer than ten. The chain has TRBV30 and TRBJ1-2; possibly TRBD1 for D (6 bases). The CDR3 covers 13 residues. With 8 bases removed from V and 1 base from J, the gap between germline ends came to 14 bases. Germline V gene data show CDR1 as GTSNPN and CDR2 as SVGIG (reference sequence). CDR3 region: CALRGGHNYGYTF. The DNA for the CDR3 is TGTGCCCTCCGGGGGGGACATAACTATGGCTACACCTTC.

This clonotype was recorded many times. The rearrangement joins TRBV2 to TRBJ1-1; D perhaps matches TRBD1 (6 bases). Germline loops: CDR1 SNHLY, CDR2 FYNNEI. With 1 base removed from V and 6 bases from J, the gap between germline ends came to 15 bases. The CDR3 contains 15 residues. CDR3 amino acids: CASSEVAGDRAEAFF. As DNA, the CDR3 is TGTGCCAGCAGTGAAGTCGCAGGGGATCGAGCTGAAGCTTTCTTT.

The sample holds many counts of this clonotype. The chain links TRBV12-3 or TRBV12-4 to TRBJ2-3, with 7 bases matching TRBD1. With 5 bases clipped from V and 6 bases from J, the junction kept 14 bases outside the gene matches. The CDR3 runs 16 residues. The CDR3 region has the DNA TGTGCCAGCAGTCCAGGACAGGCCGAGTCGTGGGATACGCAGTATTTT. Translating it yields CASSPGQAESWDTQYF.

The rearrangement joins TRBV10-2 to TRBJ2-1; 11 nucleotides align to TRBD2. Unmatched junction bases numbered 14, after V lost 10 bases and J lost 0 bases. Germline CDR1 reads WSHSY; CDR2 reads SAAADI. CDR3 length: 18 amino acids. The chain's CDR3 is CATIPRLAGGRSYNEQFF. The CDR3 bases are TGCGCCACCATACCCCGGCTAGCGGGAGGCCGCTCCTACAATGAGCAGTTCTTC.

This clonotype has only a few counts. The V and J genes are TRBV6-5 and TRBJ2-5, with 10 bases fitting TRBD2. V lost 3 bases to trimming and J lost 5 bases; unmatched junction nucleotides: 3. CDR1 and CDR2 (germline): MNHEY, SVGAGI. The CDR3 contains 14 residues. CDR3 sequence reads: CASSYPAGGETQYF. The CDR3 DNA reads TGTGCCAGCAGTTATCCAGCGGGAGGGGAGACCCAGTACTTC.

This clonotype was detected ten times or more. This chain joins TRBV15 and TRBJ2-3, with unresolved D. Between the trimmed V and J ends, which lost 0 bases and 0 bases, there was a span of 13 bases. Germline V gene data show CDR1 as LNHNV and CDR2 as YYDKDF (reference sequence). This CDR3 is 17 amino acids long. The CDR3 DNA reads TGTGCCACCAGCAGAGAGAGGTTAGCCGCTAGCACAGATACGCAGTATTTT. Translation gives CATSRERLAASTDTQYF.

The CDR3 nucleotides read TGTGCCAGCAAGTTATCGGGACAGGGGGCCGGGGAGCAGTACTTC. This codes for CASKLSGQGAGEQYF. The chain is built from TRBV12-3 or TRBV12-4 and TRBJ2-7, with 12 bases aligning to TRBD1. V trimming: 7 bases; J trimming: 7 bases; junction bases outside the gene matches: 11. CDR3 size: 15 residues.

This clonotype was observed many times. The chain combines TRBV11-3 with TRBJ2-2; no clear D. The CDR3 sequence is 15 residues long. Germline V gives CDR1 SGHNT, CDR2 YENEEA. V dropped 1 base and J dropped 0 bases, with 6 bases sitting between them. The CDR3 coding sequence is TGTGCCAGCAGCTTAGGGAATGCGAACACCGGGGAGCTGTTTTTT. Protein sequence: CASSLGNANTGELFF. The whole variable domain, filled in from reference TRBV11-3 and TRBJ2-2, reads EAGVVQSPRYKIIEKKQPVAFWCNPISGHNTLYWYLQNLGQGPELLIRYENEEAVDDSQLPKDRFSAERLKGVDSTLKIQPAELGDSAVYLCASSLGNANTGELFFGEGSRLTVL.